The 3 T cell receptor beta chains below were found in one sample sequenced in a study of shared clonotypes between healthy human individuals. Produced via immunoSEQ multiplex PCR; TCRdb's table is partial and in-frame only. The sample gives under 2,000,000 clones, over 85% of which show up once; more than 0.9% is in the top ten. Naive-designated CD8 cells lacked CD45RO, were positively enriched for CCR7, and omitted terminally differentiated effector memory CD45RA+ cells. The sample comprised naive CD8+ T cells sorted from blood. The receptors stem from a man aged 18 to 35 in good health.

On this clone itself: Other DNA sequences within the sample encode an identical CDR3. The chain carries TRBV27 and TRBJ2-3, with TRBD2 as a possible D gene (7 bases). The V gene lost 2 bases and the J gene lost 6 bases, with 15 bases spanning the gap. CDR3 length: 15 amino acids. The V gene's germline CDR1 is MNHEY and CDR2 SMNVEV (reference sequence). CDR3 DNA: TGTGCCAGCAGTTTAGGAGGGGGGGCGAGTGATACGCAGTATTTT. This sequence encodes CASSLGGGASDTQYF.

The V call is TRBV6-6, the J call TRBJ2-3; D is unclear. The CDR3 consists of 14 residues. Trimming left V 4 bases short and J 4 bases short, with 12 bases between. The V gene's germline CDR1 is MNHNY and CDR2 SVGAGI (reference sequence). This CDR3 is CASSSNIGPDTQYF. The CDR3, as DNA: TGTGCCAGCAGTTCCAACATCGGGCCAGATACGCAGTATTTT.

This clone has a single count. This chain links TRBV27 with TRBJ2-1, with unresolved D. CDR1 is MNHEY and CDR2 is SMNVEV in the germline V gene (reference sequence). The CDR3 sequence is 12 residues long. Trimming took 4 bases from V and 10 from J, leaving 11 bases between them. Here the CDR3 DNA reads TGTGCCAGCAGTTATGGTTCCGGGGAGCAGTTCTTC. Protein sequence: CASSYGSGEQFF.